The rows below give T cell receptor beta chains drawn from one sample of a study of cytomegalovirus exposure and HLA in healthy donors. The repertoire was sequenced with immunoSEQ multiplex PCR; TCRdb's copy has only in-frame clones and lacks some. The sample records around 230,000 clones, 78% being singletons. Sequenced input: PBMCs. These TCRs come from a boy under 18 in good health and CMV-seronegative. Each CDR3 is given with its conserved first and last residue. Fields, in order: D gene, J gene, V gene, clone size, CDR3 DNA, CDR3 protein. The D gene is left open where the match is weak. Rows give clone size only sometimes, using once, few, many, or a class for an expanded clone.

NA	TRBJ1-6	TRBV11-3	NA	TGTGCCAGCAGCTCGCGGGCCCTCTATAATTCACCCCTCCACTTT	CASSSRALYNSPLHF
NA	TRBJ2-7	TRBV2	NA	TGTGCCAGCAGGCCAGCCTACGAGCAGTACTTC	CASRPAYEQYF
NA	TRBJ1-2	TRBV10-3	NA	TGTGCCATCAGTGAAGGGAGAAGAAACTACACCTTC	CAISEGRRNYTF
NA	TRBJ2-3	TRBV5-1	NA	TGCGCCAGCAGCAGTACTAACACAGATACGCAGTATTTT	CASSSTNTDTQYF
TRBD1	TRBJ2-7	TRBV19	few	TGTGCCAGTAGTTCAGGACAGGCAGAAATCGTCGAGTACGAGCAGTACTTC	CASSSGQAEIVEYEQYF
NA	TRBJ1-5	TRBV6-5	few	TGTGCCAGCAGTAGTACAGATCAGCCCCAGCATTTT	CASSSTDQPQHF
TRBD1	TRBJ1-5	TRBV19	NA	TGTGCCAGTACCCCCGACAGGGCCTCGAATCAGCCCCAGCATTTT	CASTPDRASNQPQHF
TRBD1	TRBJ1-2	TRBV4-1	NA	TGCGCCAGCAGCCAAGATGGGACAGGGACCACCTATGGCTACACCTTC	CASSQDGTGTTYGYTF
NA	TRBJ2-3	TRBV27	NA	TGTGCCAGCAGCTTCCTGTCCACAGATACGCAGTATTTT	CASSFLSTDTQYF
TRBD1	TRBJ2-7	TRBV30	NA	TGTGCCTGGAGTCCGGACAGGGGGGTTTACGAGCAGTACTTC	CAWSPDRGVYEQYF
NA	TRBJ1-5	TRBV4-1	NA	TGCGCCAGCAGCCAAGAGTTGGGGAGGAATCAGCCCCAGCATTTT	CASSQELGRNQPQHF
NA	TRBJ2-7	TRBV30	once	TGTGCCTGGAAGGACTTCTCCTACGAGCAGTACTTC	CAWKDFSYEQYF
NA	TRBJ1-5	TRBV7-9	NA	TGTGCCAGCAGCTTAACGGACTTGCCCCAGCATTTT	CASSLTDLPQHF
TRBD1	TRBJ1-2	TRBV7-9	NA	TGTGCCAGCAGCTTGGGACAGGAATGTGGCTACACCTTC	CASSLGQECGYTF
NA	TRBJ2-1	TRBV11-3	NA	TGTGCCAGCAGCTTCGCTAGCACCCATGAGCAGTTCTTC	CASSFASTHEQFF
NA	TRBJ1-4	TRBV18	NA	TGTGCCAGCTCACCACCGGGACACTCGCGCGAAAAACTGTTTTTT	CASSPPGHSREKLFF
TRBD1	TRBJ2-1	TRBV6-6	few	TGTGCCAGCAGTGGGGGGGGACAGGGGCGCTACAATGAGCAGTTCTTC	CASSGGGQGRYNEQFF
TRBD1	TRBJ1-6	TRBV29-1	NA	TGCAGCGTTGTTACAGGGGATGGTTCACCCCTCCACTTT	CSVVTGDGSPLHF
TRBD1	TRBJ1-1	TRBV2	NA	TGTGCCAGCGGCCCGGGACAGGGGTCCCAGGGGAACACTGAAGCTTTCTTT	CASGPGQGSQGNTEAFF
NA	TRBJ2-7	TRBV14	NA	TGTGCCAGCAGCCCTTGGAGCACCACCTACGAGCAGTACTTC	CASSPWSTTYEQYF
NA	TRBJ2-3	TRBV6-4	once	TGTGCCAGCAGTGGGGACTCGGGAGATACGCAGTATTTT	CASSGDSGDTQYF
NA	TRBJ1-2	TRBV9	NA	TGTGCCAGCAGCGTAGCTCCTGAGTATGGCTACACCTTC	CASSVAPEYGYTF
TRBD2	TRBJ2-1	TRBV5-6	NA	TGTGCCAGCAGCTTGGAGGGACTAGGGCACTACAATGAGCAGTTCTTC	CASSLEGLGHYNEQFF
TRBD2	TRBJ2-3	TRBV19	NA	TGTGCCAGTAGTAAGGAGCGGGGGGGCGGGACAGATACGCAGTATTTT	CASSKERGGGTDTQYF
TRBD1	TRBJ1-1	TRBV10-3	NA	TGTGCCATCAGCGACATGGGACAGGGACCCATCAACACTGAAGCTTTCTTT	CAISDMGQGPINTEAFF
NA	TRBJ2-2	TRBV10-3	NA	TGTGCCATCAGTGAAGCGAGAGGGCCATCGAACACCGGGGAGCTGTTTTTT	CAISEARGPSNTGELFF
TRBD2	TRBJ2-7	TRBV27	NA	TGTGCCAGCAGCCCGGGACTAGCGGGAGACGAGCAGTACTTC	CASSPGLAGDEQYF
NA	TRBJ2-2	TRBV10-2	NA	TGCGCCAGCAGTGGAGTCGGGAAACAGGGAAACACCGGGGAGCTGTTTTTT	CASSGVGKQGNTGELFF
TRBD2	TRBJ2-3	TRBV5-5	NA	TGTGCCAGCAGCCCAAGTAGCGGGGGGGCGGGCACGCAGTATTTT	CASSPSSGGAGTQYF
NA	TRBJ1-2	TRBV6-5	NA	TGTGCCAGCAGTTACTCTGCGGGGCATAGGGATGGCTACACCTTC	CASSYSAGHRDGYTF
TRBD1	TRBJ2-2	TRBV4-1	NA	TGCGCCAGCAGCCAAGAGAGGGGGCAGGGCGGGGAGCTGTTTTTT	CASSQERGQGGELFF
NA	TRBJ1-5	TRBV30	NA	TGTGCCTGGAGTGTAGAGGTATGGGTTCAGCCCCAGCATTTT	CAWSVEVWVQPQHF
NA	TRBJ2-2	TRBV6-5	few	TGTGCCAGCAGTTCCTCGAACACCGGGGAGCTGTTTTTT	CASSSSNTGELFF
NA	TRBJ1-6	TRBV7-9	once	TGTTCCAGCAGCTTAGGACAGAGCTCCTATAATTCACCCCTCCACTTT	CSSSLGQSSYNSPLHF
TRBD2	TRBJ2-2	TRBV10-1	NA	TGCGCCAGCAGTGTCATAGCGGGACCCCTCACCGGGGAGCTGTTTTTT	CASSVIAGPLTGELFF
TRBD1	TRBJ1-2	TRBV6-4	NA	TGTGCCAGCAGTGCACTGCCCGGGACAGAACGAGTCTATGGCTACACCTTC	CASSALPGTERVYGYTF
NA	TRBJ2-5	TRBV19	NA	TGTGCCAGTAGTATAGTCGTTCACCCCTCGCGGGAGACCCAGTACTTC	CASSIVVHPSRETQYF
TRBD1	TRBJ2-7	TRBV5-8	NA	TGTGCCAGATCTACGGGACAGGGTTCCGTCGAGCAGTACTTC	CARSTGQGSVEQYF
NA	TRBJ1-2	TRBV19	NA	TGTGCCAGTAGTATAGATCGGCCAGGCAGCACCTATGGCTACACCTTC	CASSIDRPGSTYGYTF
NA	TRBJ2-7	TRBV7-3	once	TGTGCCAGCAGCTTCGTGGCAGGACGAGGGGGGGACCACTACGAGCAGTACTTC	CASSFVAGRGGDHYEQYF
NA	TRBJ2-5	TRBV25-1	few	TGTGCCAGCAGTACGGGATTACTGCTAGAGACCCAGTACTTC	CASSTGLLLETQYF
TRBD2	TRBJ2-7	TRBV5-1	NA	TGCGCCAGCAGCCTACTAGCGGGAGATGGGGAGCAGTACTTC	CASSLLAGDGEQYF
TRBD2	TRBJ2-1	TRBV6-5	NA	TGTGCCAGCAGTAGACTAGCGACGGGGTACAATGAGCAGTTCTTC	CASSRLATGYNEQFF
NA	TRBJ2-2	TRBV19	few	TGTGCCAGTAGTATACGGAGGGGGGGTGGTGACACCGGGGAGCTGTTTTTT	CASSIRRGGGDTGELFF
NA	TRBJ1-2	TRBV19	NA	TGTGCCAGTAGAGCCCAAGCGGGCCAGGGACCTTATGGCTACACCTTC	CASRAQAGQGPYGYTF
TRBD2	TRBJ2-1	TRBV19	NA	TGTGCCAGTAGCTGGCGGGCTAGCGGGGGGTGGGATGAGCAGTTCTTC	CASSWRASGGWDEQFF
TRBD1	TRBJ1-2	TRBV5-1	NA	TGCGCCAGCAGCATCGGGACAGGCTATGGCTACACCTTC	CASSIGTGYGYTF
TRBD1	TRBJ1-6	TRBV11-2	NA	TGTGCCAGCAGCTTCTCAGGGGGCGAGAATTCACCCCTCCACTTT	CASSFSGGENSPLHF
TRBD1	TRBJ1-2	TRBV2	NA	TGTGCCAGCAGTGCGACAGGGCAAGGCTATGGCTACACCTTC	CASSATGQGYGYTF
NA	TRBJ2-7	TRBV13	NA	TGTGCCAGCAGTAGTGACTTCTCCTACGAGCAGTACTTC	CASSSDFSYEQYF
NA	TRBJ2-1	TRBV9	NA	TGTGCCAGCAGAGAGACGGGGAACCGAGGCAATGAGCAGTTCTTC	CASRETGNRGNEQFF
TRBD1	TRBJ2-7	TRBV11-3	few	TGTGCCAGCAGCTTAGGCGGACAGGCCTACGAGCAGTACTTC	CASSLGGQAYEQYF